These 15 T cell receptor beta chains originate from one sample sequenced in a study of shared clonotypes between healthy human individuals. Data came from immunoSEQ multiplex PCR; TCRdb stores just in-frame clones and leaves some out. The profile shows some 1,400,000 clones, roughly 95% of them singletons. The source material was naive CD4+ T cells sorted from blood. The subset here: CD45RA+ positively selected. These receptors originate from a man aged 25-40 years in good health.

This CDR3 is CASSGTSGYNEQFF. In DNA form, the CDR3 reads TGTGCCAGCAGTGGGACTAGCGGGTACAATGAGCAGTTCTTC. V usage is TRBV6-6 and J usage is TRBJ2-1; 12 nucleotides align to TRBD2. CDR1 is MNHNY and CDR2 is SVGAGI in the germline V gene (reference sequence). The junction had 0 bases not matched to a gene; V was cut back by 5 bases and J by 4 bases. There are 14 residues in the CDR3.

V usage is TRBV10-2 and J usage is TRBJ2-1; 7 bases are a match to TRBD2. V lost 6 bases and J lost 4; bases outside the gene matches: 12. The CDR3 covers 16 residues. Germline CDR1 is WSHSY and CDR2 is SAAADI. The CDR3 DNA reads TGCGCCAGCAGGGACCCGGCGGAGCGGGGTTACAATGAGCAGTTCTTC. Translation gives CASRDPAERGYNEQFF.

V is TRBV19 and J is TRBJ1-3; 10 bases agree with TRBD1. This CDR3 spans 15 amino acids. V lost 3 bases to trimming and J lost 2 bases; unmatched junction nucleotides: 1. From germline, CDR1 is LNHDA and CDR2 SQIVND (reference sequence). The CDR3 loop reads CASSMGQGPGNTIYF. The DNA for the CDR3 is TGTGCCAGTAGTATGGGACAGGGGCCTGGAAACACCATATATTTT.

The chain carries TRBV10-3 and TRBJ1-2, with 9 nucleotides matching TRBD1. The CDR3 length is 18 residues. V shed 3 bases, J shed 4 bases, and the junction held 15 bases outside the gene matches. Germline CDR1 and CDR2: ENHRY and SYGVKD. The CDR3, as DNA: TGTGCCATCAGTGACTCTCGGGACAGGGTCGAGGTTACCTATGGCTACACCTTC. Its protein is CAISDSRDRVEVTYGYTF.

The rearrangement joins TRBV2 to TRBJ1-5; D is ambiguous. CDR1 is SNHLY, CDR2 FYNNEI, per germline. Trimming took off 2 bases at V and 6 bases at J, with 5 bases between the two ends. The CDR3 has 12 residues. As DNA, the CDR3 is TGTGCCAGCAGTGAATATTTTCAGCCCCAGCATTTT. This codes for CASSEYFQPQHF.

V is TRBV5-4 and J is TRBJ2-5; D is possibly TRBD1 or TRBD2 (5 bases each). This CDR3 spans 16 amino acids. Germline V gene lookup returns CDR1 SGHNT and CDR2 YYREEE (reference sequence). V lost 4 bases, J lost 0 bases, and 16 bases lay in between. The CDR3 bases are TGTGCCAGCAGCGGGGGTTCGGGACCGTACCAAGAGACCCAGTACTTC. This codes for CASSGGSGPYQETQYF.

This chain joins TRBV6-1 and TRBJ2-1, with D perhaps being TRBD1 or TRBD2 (5 bases each). There are 11 residues in the CDR3. Trimming pared 2 bases from V and 12 bases from J, leaving 8 bases between. Germline assignment: CDR1 MNHNS and CDR2 SASEGT. The CDR3 here is CASSEKRGQFF. CDR3 bases: TGTGCCAGCAGTGAAAAGAGGGGGCAGTTCTTC.

V usage is TRBV6-6 and J usage is TRBJ2-5; D is possibly TRBD2 (6 bases). The V gene lost 4 bases and the J gene lost 5 bases, with 14 bases spanning the gap. The CDR3 runs to 14 residues. Germline V gene data show CDR1 as MNHNY and CDR2 as SVGAGI (reference sequence). The CDR3 DNA reads as TGTGCCAGCAGTTGGGACTCACCGTCGGAGACCCAGTACTTC. Its translation is CASSWDSPSETQYF.

This chain joins TRBV4-1 and TRBJ2-5; 11 bases map to TRBD2. The length of the CDR3 is 18 residues. Germline lookup yields CDR1 MGHRA and CDR2 YSYEKL. V was pared by 1 base and J by 5 bases, with 12 bases of the junction left unmatched. CDR3 in amino acids: CASSQVTVVVAGGETQYF. The CDR3, as DNA: TGCGCCAGCAGCCAAGTCACGGTCGTGGTAGCGGGGGGGGAGACCCAGTACTTC.

The chain combines TRBV5-4 with TRBJ2-5; TRBD2 aligns across 7 bases. The germline gives CDR1 SGHNT, CDR2 YYREEE (reference sequence). Germline trimming cut 0 bases from V and 4 bases from J; bases unmatched to any gene: 6. The CDR3 sequence is 15 residues long. In DNA form, the CDR3 reads TGTGCCAGCAGCTTGGTGGCGGGAGTGGGAGAGACCCAGTACTTC. This encodes CASSLVAGVGETQYF.

The chain recombines TRBV5-6 with TRBJ2-1; D is possibly TRBD1 (5 bases). The CDR3 has 12 amino acids. Germline V gives CDR1 SGHDT, CDR2 YYEEEE. The V end lost 1 base, the J end lost 8 bases, and 7 bases lay between the germline ends. DNA of the CDR3: TGTGCCAGCAGCTTGTGGGGCGATGAGCAGTTCTTC. It yields the protein CASSLWGDEQFF.

The CDR3 DNA follows: TGTGCCAGCAGTCTAACGTCTAGCGGGAGACCTAACACCGGGGAGCTGTTTTTT. Amino acid sequence: CASSLTSSGRPNTGELFF. The J gene is TRBJ2-2, the V gene TRBV11-2, with 10 bases aligning to TRBD2. Germline CDR1 SGHAT, CDR2 FQNNGV. The CDR3 is made up of 18 amino acids. The ends lost 6 bases at V and 2 bases at J; junction bases unmatched: 12.

The chain links TRBV5-1 to TRBJ2-5; 10 bases fit TRBD1. There are 18 residues in the CDR3. Germline loops: CDR1 SGHRS, CDR2 YFSETQ. Trimming took 2 bases from V and 4 from J; bases not matched to a gene: 14. DNA of the CDR3: TGCGCCAGCAGCTTCCTCCCTCCGGGACAGGGGCCCCCAGAGACCCAGTACTTC. This translates into CASSFLPPGQGPPETQYF. Variable domain in full (rest from reference TRBV5-1 and TRBJ2-5): KAGVTQTPRYLIKTRGQQVTLSCSPISGHRSVSWYQQTPGQGLQFLFEYFSETQRNKGNFPGRFSGRQFSNSRSEMNVSTLELGDSALYLCASSFLPPGQGPPETQYFGPGTRLLVL.

The rearrangement links TRBV7-8 to TRBJ2-1; a weak D match, TRBD2 (5 bases). The CDR3 sequence is 13 residues long. V lost 5 bases and J 5 bases, leaving 10 bases between the germline ends. The germline CDR1 and CDR2 sequences are SGHVS and FQNEAQ. For the CDR3, the DNA is TGTGCCAGCAGCCGGGAACTCAACAATGAGCAGTTCTTC. Its translation is CASSRELNNEQFF.

The J gene is TRBJ2-7, the V gene TRBV28, with D tentatively TRBD1 (6 bases). CDR1 MDHEN and CDR2 SYDVKM come from the germline V gene. With 4 bases removed from V and 3 bases from J, the gap between germline ends came to 19 bases. The CDR3 covers 16 residues. The CDR3 region has the DNA TGTGCCAGCAGTTCCCACTTACAGGGTGCGGACTACGAGCAGTACTTC. Protein sequence: CASSSHLQGADYEQYF.